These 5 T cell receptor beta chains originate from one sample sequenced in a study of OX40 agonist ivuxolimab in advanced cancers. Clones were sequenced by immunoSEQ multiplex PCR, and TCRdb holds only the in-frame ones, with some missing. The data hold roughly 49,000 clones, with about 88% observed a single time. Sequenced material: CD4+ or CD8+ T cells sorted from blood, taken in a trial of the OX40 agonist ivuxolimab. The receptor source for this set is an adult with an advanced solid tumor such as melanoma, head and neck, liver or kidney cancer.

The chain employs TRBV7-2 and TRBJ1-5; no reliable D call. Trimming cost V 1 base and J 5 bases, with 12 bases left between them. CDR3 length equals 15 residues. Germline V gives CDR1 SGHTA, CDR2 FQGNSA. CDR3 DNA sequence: TGTGCCAGCAGCTTAGTTAGGGATGAGGATCAGCCCCAGCATTTT. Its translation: CASSLVRDEDQPQHF.

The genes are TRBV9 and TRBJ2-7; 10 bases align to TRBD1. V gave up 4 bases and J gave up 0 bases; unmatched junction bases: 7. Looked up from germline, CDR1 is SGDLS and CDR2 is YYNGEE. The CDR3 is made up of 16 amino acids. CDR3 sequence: CASSSAGTGVSYEQYF. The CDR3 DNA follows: TGTGCCAGCAGCTCCGCCGGGACAGGGGTCTCCTACGAGCAGTACTTC.

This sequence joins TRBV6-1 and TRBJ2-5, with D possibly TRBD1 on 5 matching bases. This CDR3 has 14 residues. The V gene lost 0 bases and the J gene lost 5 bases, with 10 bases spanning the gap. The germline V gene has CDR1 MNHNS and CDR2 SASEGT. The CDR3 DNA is TGTGCCAGCAGTGAAGCTAGGGGATACGAGACCCAGTACTTC. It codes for CASSEARGYETQYF.

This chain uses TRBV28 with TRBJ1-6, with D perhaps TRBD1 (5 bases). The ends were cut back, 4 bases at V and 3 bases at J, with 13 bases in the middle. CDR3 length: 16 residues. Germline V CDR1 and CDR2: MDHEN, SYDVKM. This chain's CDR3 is CASSSQGVVYNSPLHF. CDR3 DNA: TGTGCCAGCAGTTCCCAGGGTGTGGTCTATAATTCACCCCTCCACTTT.

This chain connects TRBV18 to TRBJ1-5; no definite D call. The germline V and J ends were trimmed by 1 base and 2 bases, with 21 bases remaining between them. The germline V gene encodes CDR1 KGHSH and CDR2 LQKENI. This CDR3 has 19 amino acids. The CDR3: CASSPRNSLDRGGNQPQHF. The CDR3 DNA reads TGTGCCAGCTCACCACGAAACAGCCTCGACCGCGGGGGCAATCAGCCCCAGCATTTT.